This T cell receptor (beta chain) was found in a study of T cell responses to AZD1222 COVID-19 vaccine. After removal of 6 bases from V and 4 bases from J, the junction contained 10 bases not matched to a gene. The CDR3 runs to 15 residues. CDR1 is LNHDA and CDR2 is SQIVND in the germline V gene (reference sequence). The assay was immunoSEQ multiplex PCR, and TCRdb's table has in-frame clones only and misses some. In the table there are approximately 140,000 clones, roughly 90% of which are singletons. This clonotype was obtained from an adult who received the AZD1222 COVID-19 vaccine. The source was peripheral blood, collected 28 days after the second AZD1222 dose. The chain is built from TRBV19 and TRBJ2-7; 9 bases are shared with TRBD1. CDR3 nucleotide sequence: TGTGCCAGTAGCCAATCCGGGACAGGGATTTACGAGCAGTACTTC. As protein: CASSQSGTGIYEQYF. The full variable domain, its missing parts supplied by reference TRBV19 and TRBJ2-7, is DGGITQSPKYLFRKEGQNVTLSCEQNLNHDAMYWYRQDPGQGLRLIYYSQIVNDFQKGDIAEGYSVSREKKESFPLTVTSAQKNPTAFYLCASSQSGTGIYEQYFGPGTRLTVT.